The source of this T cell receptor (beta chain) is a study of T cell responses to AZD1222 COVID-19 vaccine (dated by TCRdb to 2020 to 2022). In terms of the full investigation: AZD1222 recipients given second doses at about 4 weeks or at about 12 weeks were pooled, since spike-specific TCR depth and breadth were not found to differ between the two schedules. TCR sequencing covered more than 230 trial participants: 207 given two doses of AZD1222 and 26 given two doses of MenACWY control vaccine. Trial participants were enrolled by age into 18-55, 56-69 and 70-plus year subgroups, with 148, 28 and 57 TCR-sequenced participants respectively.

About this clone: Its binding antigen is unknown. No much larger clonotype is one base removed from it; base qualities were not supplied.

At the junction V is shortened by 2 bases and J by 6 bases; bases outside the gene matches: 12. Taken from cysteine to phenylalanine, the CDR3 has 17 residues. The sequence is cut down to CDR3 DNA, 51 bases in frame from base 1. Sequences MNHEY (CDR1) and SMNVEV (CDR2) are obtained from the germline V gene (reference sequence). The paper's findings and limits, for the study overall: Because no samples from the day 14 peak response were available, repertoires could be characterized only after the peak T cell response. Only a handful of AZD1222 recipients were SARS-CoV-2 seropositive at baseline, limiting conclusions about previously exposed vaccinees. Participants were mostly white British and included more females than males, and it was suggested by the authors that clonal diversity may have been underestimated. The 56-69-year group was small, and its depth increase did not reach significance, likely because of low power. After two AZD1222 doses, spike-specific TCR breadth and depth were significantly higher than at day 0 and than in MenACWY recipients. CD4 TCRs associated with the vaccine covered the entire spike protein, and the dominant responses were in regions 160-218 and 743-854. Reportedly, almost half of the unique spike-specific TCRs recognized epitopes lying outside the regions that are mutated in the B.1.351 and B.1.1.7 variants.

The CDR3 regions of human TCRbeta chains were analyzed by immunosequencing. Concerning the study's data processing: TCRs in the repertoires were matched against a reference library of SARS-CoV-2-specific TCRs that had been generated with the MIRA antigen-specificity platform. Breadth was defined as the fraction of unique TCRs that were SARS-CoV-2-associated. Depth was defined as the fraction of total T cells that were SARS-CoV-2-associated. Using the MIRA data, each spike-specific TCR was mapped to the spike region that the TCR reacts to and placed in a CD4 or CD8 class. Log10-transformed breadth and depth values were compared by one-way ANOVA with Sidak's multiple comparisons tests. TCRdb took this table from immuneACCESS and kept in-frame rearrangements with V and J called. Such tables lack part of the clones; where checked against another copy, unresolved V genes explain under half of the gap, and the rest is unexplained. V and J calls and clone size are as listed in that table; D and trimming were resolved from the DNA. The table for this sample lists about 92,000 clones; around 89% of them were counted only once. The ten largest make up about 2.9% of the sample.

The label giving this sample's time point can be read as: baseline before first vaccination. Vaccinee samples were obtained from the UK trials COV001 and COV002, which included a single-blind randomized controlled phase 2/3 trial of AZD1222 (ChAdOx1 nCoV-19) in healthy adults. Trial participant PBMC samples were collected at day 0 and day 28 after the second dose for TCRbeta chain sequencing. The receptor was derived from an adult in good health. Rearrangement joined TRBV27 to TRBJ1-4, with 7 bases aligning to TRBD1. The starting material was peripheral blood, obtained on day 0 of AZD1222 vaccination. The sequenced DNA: TGTGCCAGCAGTTTAGTATCAGACAGGGACATGGATGAAAAACTGTTTTTT. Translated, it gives CASSLVSDRDMDEKLFF.